These T cell receptor beta chains were read from a single sample in a study of CD8 T cells in ankylosing spondylitis. TCRdb independently ran MiXCR on the 5' RACE reads; one entry per CDR3 protein. The table has some 240,000 distinct CDR3 sequences, under 30% seen once. Sequenced sample: blood, either unsorted or a sorted T cell fraction (not recorded which). These receptor sequences come from a male donor with ankylosing spondylitis or in good health (not recorded which). Both conserved end residues are trimmed from each CDR3. Expanded clones get a size class; other rows say once, few or many, or leave the size out.

v_gene: TRBV20-1
abundance: NA
j_gene: TRBJ2-5
CDR3aa: SASSQRGKETQY

v_gene: TRBV18
abundance: NA
j_gene: TRBJ2-3
CDR3aa: ASSPRQGPTDTQY

v_gene: TRBV7-6
abundance: few
j_gene: TRBJ2-3
CDR3aa: ASSTRLAGGTDTQY

v_gene: TRBV12-3/TRBV12-4
abundance: many
j_gene: TRBJ2-1
CDR3aa: ASSLLSLADSYNEQF

v_gene: TRBV4-1
abundance: many
j_gene: TRBJ1-6
CDR3aa: AWQGVNSPLH

v_gene: TRBV12-3/TRBV12-4
abundance: NA
j_gene: TRBJ2-1
CDR3aa: ASSFLGGGVNEQF

v_gene: TRBV20-1
abundance: NA
j_gene: TRBJ2-1
CDR3aa: SASKRSSYNEQF

v_gene: TRBV20-1
abundance: NA
j_gene: TRBJ2-7
CDR3aa: SGATSGGDYEQY

v_gene: TRBV12-3/TRBV12-4
abundance: many
j_gene: TRBJ2-1
CDR3aa: ASSLRAWVNEQF

v_gene: TRBV5-1
abundance: NA
j_gene: TRBJ2-7
CDR3aa: ASSLRPGLGGVYEQY

v_gene: TRBV29-1
abundance: NA
j_gene: TRBJ2-7
CDR3aa: SVESSAYEQY

v_gene: TRBV6-1
abundance: few
j_gene: TRBJ2-7
CDR3aa: ASTTGQGEPYEQY

v_gene: TRBV5-6
abundance: many
j_gene: TRBJ2-3
CDR3aa: ASSGRDRTDTQY

v_gene: TRBV4-1
abundance: NA
j_gene: TRBJ2-1
CDR3aa: ASSQDVSGRSQF

v_gene: TRBV20-1
abundance: few
j_gene: TRBJ2-7
CDR3aa: SASSQVTDEQY

v_gene: TRBV20-1
abundance: NA
j_gene: TRBJ2-3
CDR3aa: SAAERDAWGADTQY

v_gene: TRBV20-1
abundance: many
j_gene: TRBJ2-3
CDR3aa: SARVGVRADTQY

v_gene: TRBV20-1
abundance: NA
j_gene: TRBJ1-1
CDR3aa: SAAGQGGTEAF

v_gene: TRBV20-1
abundance: many
j_gene: TRBJ1-5
CDR3aa: SASLGLGQGSNQPQH

v_gene: TRBV6-1
abundance: many
j_gene: TRBJ2-1
CDR3aa: ASRGLAGGQQF

v_gene: TRBV12-3/TRBV12-4
abundance: few
j_gene: TRBJ1-5
CDR3aa: ASSYVAGGNQPQH

v_gene: TRBV5-1
abundance: many
j_gene: TRBJ2-3
CDR3aa: ASSLEQDRGDTQY

v_gene: TRBV20-1
abundance: few
j_gene: TRBJ1-3
CDR3aa: SAQPAGNTIY

v_gene: TRBV20-1
abundance: many
j_gene: TRBJ2-3
CDR3aa: SASGGGAPDTQY

v_gene: TRBV20-1
abundance: NA
j_gene: TRBJ2-7
CDR3aa: SARVGHSYEQY

v_gene: TRBV10-3
abundance: many
j_gene: TRBJ2-4
CDR3aa: ATQGAGDKNIQY

v_gene: TRBV5-4
abundance: NA
j_gene: TRBJ2-3
CDR3aa: ASRLAGGPGDTQY

v_gene: TRBV24-1
abundance: NA
j_gene: TRBJ2-5
CDR3aa: ATSDLAGFRQETQY